This T cell receptor (beta chain) stems from a study of CD8 T cells in ankylosing spondylitis. This clonotype was recorded a few times. Looked up from germline, CDR1 is LGHNA and CDR2 is YSLEER. Between the trimmed V and J ends, which lost 0 bases and 1 base, there was a span of 7 bases. This CDR3 region has 16 residues. Via MiXCR, TCRdb re-called the 5' RACE reads, giving one row per CDR3 protein. The sample contains approximately 140,000 distinct CDR3 sequences, roughly 44% of which appear only once. The sequenced sample consisted of synovial fluid, either unsorted or a sorted T cell fraction (not recorded which). The J gene is TRBJ2-6, the V gene TRBV4-3; no reliable D call. This sequence was found in a male donor with ankylosing spondylitis. The CDR3 coding sequence is TGCGCCAGCAGCCAAGATGGGTATTCTGGGGCCAACGTCCTGACTTTC. Amino acid sequence: CASSQDGYSGANVLTF.